The 20 T cell receptor beta chains reported below all come from one sample, sequenced in a study of T-cell memory formation after mild COVID-19. MiXCR, applied by TCRdb to the 5' RACE reads, yields one record per CDR3 protein. The top ten clones hold under 4.5% of a sample with 150,000 to 200,000 distinct CDR3 sequences, around 20% of them seen once. What was sequenced was PBMCs or a T cell subset sorted from them (not recorded which). These receptors came from a man aged 18 to 35 who had mild COVID-19 (a few samples of this study predate the infection). Cell type and time point are not known.

This clonotype appeared many times. The rearrangement joins TRBV7-2 to TRBJ2-2; TRBD2 aligns across 7 bases. The CDR3 is 17 residues long. From germline, CDR1 is SGHTA and CDR2 FQGNSA. Germline trimming cut 2 bases from V and 0 bases from J; bases unmatched to any gene: 6. CDR3 in DNA: TGTGCCAGCAGCTTATGGGCGGGGGTTCCGAACACCGGGGAGCTGTTTTTT. Residues: CASSLWAGVPNTGELFF. Full variable domain (remainder filled in from reference TRBV7-2 and TRBJ2-2): GAGVSQSPSNKVTEKGKDVELRCDPISGHTALYWYRQSLGQGLEFLIYFQGNSAPDKSGLPSDRFSAERTGGSVSTLTIQRTQQEDSAVYLCASSLWAGVPNTGELFFGEGSRLTVL.

This clonotype was picked up a small number of times. This chain joins TRBV5-1 and TRBJ2-3; D ambiguous. Germline loops: CDR1 SGHRS, CDR2 YFSETQ. Trimming took 0 bases from V and 1 from J, leaving 18 bases between them. This CDR3 is 18 amino acids long. Here the CDR3 reads CASSLVGSAGAGTDTQYF. The CDR3, as DNA: TGCGCCAGCAGCTTGGTCGGATCAGCAGGCGCTGGCACAGATACGCAGTATTTT.

The chain recombines TRBV5-1 with TRBJ1-1; D remains unclear. Germline-derived CDR1 and CDR2 are SGHRS and YFSETQ. This CDR3 region has 12 residues. The V end was cut by 2 bases, the J end by 7 bases, with 9 bases between. CDR3 protein: CASSFVGGEAFF. Here the CDR3 DNA reads TGCGCCAGCAGCTTCGTTGGCGGTGAAGCTTTCTTT.

This chain joins TRBV5-1 and TRBJ1-5, with a weak D call TRBD1 (5 bases). Germline CDR1 is SGHRS and CDR2 is YFSETQ. The ends were cut back, 4 bases at V and 6 bases at J, with 20 bases in the middle. CDR3 size: 16 residues. This CDR3 reads CASSPKGAGSGQPQHF. The CDR3 bases are TGCGCCAGCAGCCCAAAGGGAGCAGGGAGCGGTCAGCCCCAGCATTTT. The entire variable domain, with the rest obtained from reference TRBV5-1 and TRBJ1-5, is as follows: KAGVTQTPRYLIKTRGQQVTLSCSPISGHRSVSWYQQTPGQGLQFLFEYFSETQRNKGNFPGRFSGRQFSNSRSEMNVSTLELGDSALYLCASSPKGAGSGQPQHFGDGTRLSIL.

The rearrangement links TRBV5-1 to TRBJ2-3; D possibly matches TRBD1 or TRBD2 (5 bases each). Germline V gene sequence: CDR1 SGHRS, CDR2 YFSETQ. The CDR3 sequence is 14 residues long. The V end lost 4 bases, the J end lost 5 bases, and 14 bases lay between the germline ends. This chain's CDR3 is CASSPGTERDTQYF. In DNA form, the CDR3 reads TGCGCCAGCAGCCCCGGGACGGAGAGAGATACGCAGTATTTT.

The V gene is TRBV6-5, the J gene TRBJ1-2; D gene uncertain. The V and J ends lost 1 base and 6 bases respectively, with 6 bases between them. Germline lookup yields CDR1 MNHEY and CDR2 SVGAGI. The CDR3 runs 12 residues. CDR3 residues: CASSYYGDGYTF. In DNA form, the CDR3 reads TGTGCCAGCAGTTACTACGGGGATGGCTACACCTTC.

A few counts support this clonotype. V and J are TRBV20-1 and TRBJ2-7; D uncertain. The CDR3 has 12 residues. Per germline, CDR1 DFQATT and CDR2 SNEGSKA (reference sequence). The V gene lost 3 bases and the J gene lost 3 bases, with 9 bases spanning the gap. The CDR3 protein is CSASLHGYEQYV. CDR3 DNA: TGCAGTGCTAGTCTCCATGGCTACGAGCAGTACGTC.

This chain links TRBV5-1 with TRBJ2-6; D remains unclear. Germline-derived CDR1 and CDR2 are SGHRS and YFSETQ. The CDR3 spans 16 residues. V lost 0 bases and J lost 2, with 9 bases in between. The CDR3 sequence is CASSLVVAAGANVLTF. The DNA of the CDR3 is TGCGCCAGCAGCTTGGTGGTCGCAGCTGGGGCCAACGTCCTGACTTTC.

The CDR3 region is CSATDRSFFNQPQHF. CDR3 DNA: TGCAGTGCTACAGACAGGTCCTTCTTCAATCAGCCCCAGCATTTT. The chain links TRBV20-1 to TRBJ1-5, with D possibly being TRBD1 (6 bases). This CDR3 has 15 residues. In germline, CDR1 is DFQATT, CDR2 SNEGSKA (reference sequence). V shed 4 bases and J shed 3 bases, with 16 bases lying between them.

The V and J genes are TRBV5-1 and TRBJ2-2; possibly TRBD2 for D (5 bases). In germline, CDR1 is SGHRS, CDR2 YFSETQ. The CDR3 sequence is 16 residues long. The V and J ends lost 4 bases and 1 base respectively, with 14 bases between them. CDR3 DNA: TGCGCCAGCAGCCTGCCCCGGGGTCAGAACACCGGGGAGCTGTTTTTT. As protein: CASSLPRGQNTGELFF.

This clonotype appeared a few times. The gene calls are TRBV5-1 and TRBJ1-3; no reliable D call. The CDR3 is made up of 15 amino acids. Trimming cost V 7 bases and J 2 bases, with 16 bases left between them. The germline V gene has CDR1 SGHRS and CDR2 YFSETQ. The chain's CDR3 is CASAPEAGAGNTIYF. The CDR3 DNA sequence: TGCGCCAGCGCTCCGGAGGCAGGAGCTGGAAACACCATATATTTT.

This clonotype was counted only a few times. The rearrangement uses TRBV7-2 and TRBJ1-1; 8 bases are a match to TRBD1. The CDR3 has 13 residues. The germline V gene has CDR1 SGHTA and CDR2 FQGNSA. V was clipped by 5 bases and J by 4 bases; unmatched bases: 3. The CDR3 bases are TGTGCCAGCAGCCACGACAGGGGCACTGAAGCTTTCTTT. Translating it yields CASSHDRGTEAFF. The full variable domain, in which reference TRBV7-2 and TRBJ1-1 provide the parts outside the CDR3, is GAGVSQSPSNKVTEKGKDVELRCDPISGHTALYWYRQSLGQGLEFLIYFQGNSAPDKSGLPSDRFSAERTGGSVSTLTIQRTQQEDSAVYLCASSHDRGTEAFFGQGTRLTVV.

This chain links TRBV7-2 with TRBJ1-2, with D possibly TRBD1 on 5 matching bases. CDR1 is SGHTA, CDR2 FQGNSA, per germline. There are 15 residues in the CDR3. The V and J ends lost 5 bases and 8 bases respectively, with 21 bases between them. The CDR3 loop is CASSPPGGTQGGYTF. In nucleotides, the CDR3 is TGTGCCAGCAGCCCCCCCGGGGGGACCCAAGGGGGCTACACCTTC.

The rearrangement links TRBV7-9 to TRBJ2-7; D is uncertain. This CDR3 spans 14 amino acids. Germline V gene lookup returns CDR1 SEHNR and CDR2 FQNEAQ (reference sequence). V was cut by 0 bases and J by 3 bases, with 9 bases left in between. In nucleotides, the CDR3 is TGTGCCAGCAGCTTAGCGGGCAGGATCTACGAGCAGTACGTC. This encodes CASSLAGRIYEQYV.

DNA for the CDR3: TGTGCCACCAGTGATCCCGGGACAGGGTCAGGGGATACGCAGTATTTT. It encodes CATSDPGTGSGDTQYF. The rearrangement uses TRBV24-1 and TRBJ2-3, with 9 bases aligning to TRBD1. Germline V gene lookup returns CDR1 KGHDR and CDR2 SFDVKD. The CDR3 totals 16 residues. The V and J ends lost 3 bases and 6 bases, in that order; junction bases with no gene match: 9.

The rearrangement joins TRBV5-1 to TRBJ1-2; 8 nucleotides agree with TRBD1. J lost 3 bases, V lost 1 base, and 23 bases had no gene match. The CDR3 sequence is 21 residues long. Germline V gives CDR1 SGHRS, CDR2 YFSETQ. DNA for the CDR3: TGCGCCAGCAGCTTGTCCGGAAAAAGACAGGGGCAGGACTCGTGGTACTATGGCTACACCTTC. This codes for CASSLSGKRQGQDSWYYGYTF.

The V call is TRBV5-1, the J call TRBJ2-1; 9 bases map to TRBD1. V trimming: 0 bases; J trimming: 9 bases; junction bases outside the gene matches: 10. CDR3 length: 16 residues. CDR1 is SGHRS and CDR2 is YFSETQ in the germline V gene. CDR3: CASSLVGGQGVGEQFF. CDR3 DNA sequence: TGCGCCAGCAGCTTGGTTGGGGGACAGGGAGTCGGTGAGCAGTTCTTC.

CDR3 loop: CASSNGTSDTQYF. The CDR3, as DNA: TGCGCCAGCAGTAACGGCACCTCAGATACGCAGTATTTT. The J gene is TRBJ2-3, the V gene TRBV5-1; unclear D gene. V was pared by 5 bases and J by 4 bases, with 11 bases between. Germline CDR1 and CDR2: SGHRS and YFSETQ. The CDR3 has 13 residues.

V gene TRBV5-1 combines with J gene TRBJ2-1; TRBD2 matches at 12 bases. CDR1 and CDR2 from the germline V gene are SGHRS and YFSETQ. The CDR3 runs to 18 residues. Trimming at V came to 2 bases and at J to 5 bases, leaving 11 bases not matched to a gene. The chain's CDR3 is CASSFRPGLAGTDNEQFF. The CDR3 DNA follows: TGCGCCAGCAGCTTCCGGCCCGGACTAGCGGGGACAGACAATGAGCAGTTCTTC.

This clonotype showed up just a few times. The V and J genes are TRBV30 and TRBJ1-3; no reliable D call. The CDR3 extends over 12 amino acids. The V end lost 5 bases, the J end lost 0 bases, and 5 bases lay between the germline ends. Looked up from germline, CDR1 is GTSNPN and CDR2 is SVGIG (reference sequence). The CDR3 region is CAWALSGNTIYF. In nucleotides, the CDR3 is TGTGCCTGGGCCCTCTCTGGAAACACCATATATTTT.